A single sample gave rise to the 17 T cell receptor beta chains below, sequenced in a study of cytomegalovirus exposure and HLA in healthy donors. In the PCR, 60 Vbeta and 13 Jbeta primers were used. Some clones are missing from TCRdb's copy, which holds only in-frame ones; the method was immunoSEQ multiplex PCR. The table records 170,000 or so clones, over 70% of them present only once. The sequenced material came from PBMCs. The origin of the receptors is a woman aged 50 to 60 in good health and CMV-seropositive.

The V gene is TRBV30, the J gene TRBJ2-7, with D possibly TRBD1 on 6 matching bases. V was trimmed by 3 bases and J by 2 bases, leaving 11 bases between them. The CDR3 spans 13 residues. Germline V lookup: CDR1 GTSNPN, CDR2 SVGIG (reference sequence). The CDR3 sequence: CAWSLQGTYEQYF. The CDR3 nucleotides are TGTGCCTGGAGCCTCCAGGGGACCTACGAGCAGTACTTC.

In DNA, the CDR3 is TGTGCCAGCAGCCCGCGGGGGGAACGCGGTCAGCCCCAGCATTTT. Encoded protein: CASSPRGERGQPQHF. The rearrangement uses TRBV9 and TRBJ1-5, with D perhaps matching TRBD1 (5 bases). Germline CDR1 SGDLS, CDR2 YYNGEE. V shed 4 bases and J shed 6 bases, with 17 bases lying between them. The CDR3 is 15 residues long.

This clone appeared a few times. The V gene is TRBV27, the J gene TRBJ1-6; no reliable D call. Per germline, CDR1 MNHEY and CDR2 SMNVEV (reference sequence). V lost 3 bases, J lost 5 bases, and 2 bases lay in between. This CDR3 is 12 amino acids long. The CDR3 region is CASSFNNSPLHF. The CDR3 bases are TGTGCCAGCAGTTTTAATAATTCACCCCTCCACTTT.

V and J are TRBV28 and TRBJ1-4; D gene ambiguous. The CDR3 loop spans 12 amino acids. Trimming cost V 7 bases and J 8 bases, with 11 bases left between them. Germline CDR1 is MDHEN and CDR2 is SYDVKM. The chain's CDR3 is CASTTIDEKLFF. For the CDR3, the DNA is TGTGCCAGCACCACTATAGACGAAAAACTGTTTTTT.

This clone was counted a single time. The chain joins TRBV27 to TRBJ1-2; 8 positions match TRBD1. Germline V gene sequence: CDR1 MNHEY, CDR2 SMNVEV (reference sequence). The CDR3 has 15 amino acids. V lost 6 bases and J lost 8; bases outside the gene matches: 14. The CDR3 DNA reads TGTGCCAGCAGGCTCACCCGCCGGACAGGGAAGGGCTACACCTTC. This sequence encodes CASRLTRRTGKGYTF.

The chain employs TRBV6-5 and TRBJ1-5, with D possibly being TRBD1 (5 bases). Trimming took off 5 bases at V and 5 bases at J, with 13 bases between the two ends. Germline-derived CDR1 and CDR2 are MNHEY and SVGAGI. The CDR3 has 14 amino acids. The CDR3 DNA reads TGTGCCAGCAGTGCCATGACAGCTTATCAGCCCCAGCATTTT. It yields the protein CASSAMTAYQPQHF.

This chain links TRBV2 with TRBJ2-3; D gene unclear. V was pared by 4 bases and J by 4 bases, with 15 bases between. CDR1 is SNHLY, CDR2 FYNNEI, per germline. The CDR3 consists of 15 residues. CDR3 coding DNA: TGTGCCAGCAGTGCGTCCATATCACACCCAGATACGCAGTATTTT. Protein sequence: CASSASISHPDTQYF. Full variable domain (outside the CDR3, taken from reference TRBV2 and TRBJ2-3): EPEVTQTPSHQVTQMGQEVILRCVPISNHLYFYWYRQILGQKVEFLVSFYNNEISEKSEIFDDQFSVERPDGSNFTLKIRSTKLEDSAMYFCASSASISHPDTQYFGPGTRLTVL.

In DNA form, the CDR3 reads TGTGCCAGCAGTACATCGGGTCGTTCACCCCTCCACTTT. It is translated as CASSTSGRSPLHF. The chain is built from TRBV27 and TRBJ1-6; D remains ambiguous. V lost 5 bases to trimming and J lost 9 bases, with 11 bases between them. Germline CDR1 reads MNHEY; CDR2 reads SMNVEV (reference sequence). This CDR3 is built from 13 residues.

The count of this clone is one. The chain is built from TRBV2 and TRBJ2-7, with TRBD1 matching over 11 bases. There are 15 residues in the CDR3. Germline V gene lookup returns CDR1 SNHLY and CDR2 FYNNEI. V dropped 8 bases and J dropped 5; count of bases not matched to a gene: 11. DNA for the CDR3: TGTGCCAGCGCCCGCGGACAGGGGGCTGTAGACGAGCAGTACTTC. This gives the protein CASARGQGAVDEQYF.

The V and J genes are TRBV29-1 and TRBJ1-5; the D gene is possibly TRBD1 (5 bases). CDR1 and CDR2 (germline): SQVTM, ANQGSEA. The CDR3 is made up of 12 amino acids. The CDR3 DNA follows: TGCAGTGGGGGGGAGAGGAATCAGCCCCAGCATTTT. Residues: CSGGERNQPQHF.

The chain employs TRBV2 and TRBJ2-7, with no clear D. The germline V gene encodes CDR1 SNHLY and CDR2 FYNNEI. V was shortened by 8 bases and J by 6 bases, with 17 bases between the two germline ends. There are 13 residues in the CDR3. The CDR3 protein is CASGPRESLEQYF. The CDR3 region has the DNA TGTGCCAGCGGGCCCAGAGAATCCCTCGAGCAGTACTTC.

The chain has TRBV7-6 and TRBJ2-7; 11 bases fit TRBD1. V was pared by 4 bases and J by 3 bases, with 2 bases of the junction left unmatched. The germline CDR1 and CDR2 sequences are SGHVS and FNYEAQ. The CDR3 is made up of 14 amino acids. The CDR3 spells CASSSGQGDYEQYF. The CDR3 nucleotides read TGTGCCAGCAGCTCGGGACAGGGGGACTACGAGCAGTACTTC. Full variable domain (missing parts from reference TRBV7-6 and TRBJ2-7): GAGVSQSPRYKVTKRGQDVALRCDPISGHVSLYWYRQALGQGPEFLTYFNYEAQQDKSGLPNDRFSAERPEGSISTLTIQRTEQRDSAMYRCASSSGQGDYEQYFGPGTRLTVT.

The chain employs TRBV7-9 and TRBJ2-3; tentative D call: TRBD2 (6 bases). Germline CDR1 and CDR2: SEHNR and FQNEAQ (reference sequence). Trimming took off 2 bases at V and 4 bases at J, with 13 bases between the two ends. The CDR3 covers 15 residues. Here the CDR3 reads CASSLYRETSDTQYF. The DNA for the CDR3 is TGTGCCAGCAGCTTATACCGGGAGACCTCAGATACGCAGTATTTT.

The V and J genes are TRBV28 and TRBJ2-7; D gene unclear. Germline CDR1 reads MDHEN; CDR2 reads SYDVKM. This CDR3 is built from 12 residues. V dropped 4 bases and J dropped 3 bases, with 7 bases sitting between them. The DNA of the CDR3 is TGTGCCAGCAGTTCTTTTCGCTACGAGCAGTACTTC. This encodes CASSSFRYEQYF.

In its sample, this clone was seen once. The genes are TRBV7-2 and TRBJ1-2; D gene uncertain. Deletions cut 9 bases from V and 2 bases from J, with 10 bases between. The CDR3 runs 12 residues. Germline V gene data show CDR1 as SGHTA and CDR2 as FQGNSA. CDR3 amino acids: CASQTGNYGYTF. The CDR3 nucleotides are TGTGCCAGTCAGACTGGGAACTATGGCTACACCTTC.

The chain employs TRBV5-5 and TRBJ1-5; D is unresolved. This CDR3 is 14 amino acids long. Trimming removed 0 bases from V and 0 bases from J, with 4 bases in between. Germline values: CDR1 SGHKS, CDR2 YYEKEE (reference sequence). CDR3 sequence reads: CASSLAFSNQPQHF. In nucleotides, the CDR3 is TGTGCCAGCAGCTTGGCATTTAGCAATCAGCCCCAGCATTTT.

This clone was counted between two and nine times. The chain carries TRBV9 and TRBJ2-2; 10 bases are a match to TRBD1. The CDR3 totals 15 residues. Germline lookup yields CDR1 SGDLS and CDR2 YYNGEE. J lost 7 bases, V lost 3 bases, and 6 bases had no gene match. The CDR3 DNA sequence: TGTGCCAGCAGCGCGTCGACAGGGGGCGGCGGGGAGCTGTTTTTT. Translation: CASSASTGGGGELFF.